This TCR beta chain was found in a study of T cell repertoires in cytomegalovirus infection. Using its own MiXCR run on the reads, TCRdb lists one record per CDR3 protein. The sample includes about 400,000 distinct CDR3 sequences, roughly 18% of them seen just once. This CDR3 is 19 amino acids long. Trimming pared 0 bases from V and 0 bases from J, leaving 20 bases between. Germline V CDR1 and CDR2: LGHNT, FRNRAP. The source of this sequence is a human donor in good health (CMV status not recorded). Some clones in this sample may be carry-over from other donors' samples. The sequenced sample consisted of PBMCs. The chain joins TRBV12-5 to TRBJ1-1; weak D call: TRBD1 (6 bases). CDR3 loop: CASGLVNGVGTLLNTEAFF. Here the CDR3 DNA reads TGTGCTAGTGGTTTGGTTAACGGGGTAGGGACACTATTGAACACTGAAGCTTTCTTT.